This is a list of T cell receptor beta chains from one sample in a study of blood T cells in healthy people across ages. TCRdb ran MiXCR on the 5' RACE reads and lists one entry per CDR3 protein. The repertoire has around 670,000 distinct CDR3 sequences, under 30% of them found once; the top ten carry 15% to 19%. The sample taken for sequencing was blood. All receptors derive from a woman older than 75 in good health. Each CDR3 is given with its conserved first and last residue. D genes are given only for firm matches. Clone size, where shown, is once, few, many, or a class for clones that have expanded.

clone_size,d_call,j_call,v_call,cdr3_aa,cdr3_nt
few,.,TRBJ1-2,TRBV30,CAWSKGVPNYGYTF,TGTGCCTGGAGTAAAGGGGTCCCCAACTATGGCTACACCTTC
few,TRBD2,TRBJ2-3,TRBV6-1,CASSVQQRGARTDTQYF,TGTGCCAGCAGTGTACAGCAGCGGGGGGCCCGCACAGATACGCAGTATTTT
many,.,TRBJ2-5,TRBV6-6,CASSNHRPGQETQYF,TGTGCCAGCAGTAATCACCGGCCTGGGCAAGAGACCCAGTACTTC
.,.,TRBJ2-3,TRBV6-5,CASSQPRGPSTDTQYF,TGTGCCAGCAGCCAACCGCGGGGGCCTAGCACAGATACGCAGTATTTT
few,.,TRBJ1-1,TRBV6-1,CASNSGEKYTEAFF,TGTGCCAGCAACTCAGGGGAGAAGTACACTGAAGCTTTCTTT
.,.,TRBJ2-5,TRBV7-2,CASSLKARQETQYF,TGTGCCAGCAGCCTAAAGGCCAGACAAGAGACCCAGTACTTC
.,TRBD2,TRBJ2-7,TRBV6-5,CASSWYGTSGEQYF,TGTGCCAGCAGTTGGTACGGGACTAGCGGCGAGCAGTACTTC
.,.,TRBJ1-2,TRBV20-1,CGASKNPEDGYTF,TGCGGTGCTAGTAAAAACCCCGAGGATGGCTACACCTTC
few,.,TRBJ1-2,TRBV7-3,CACSPQGGVAGGYTF,TGTGCCTGCAGCCCGCAGGGCGGGGTAGCTGGTGGCTACACCTTC
.,TRBD1,TRBJ1-1,TRBV12-3/TRBV12-4,CASRPGQGNTEAFF,TGTGCCAGCAGACCCGGACAGGGGAACACTGAAGCTTTCTTT
.,TRBD2,TRBJ2-5,TRBV20-1,CSARSVVAGDQETQYF,TGCAGTGCTAGGAGTGTGGTAGCGGGGGATCAAGAGACCCAGTACTTC
.,TRBD2,TRBJ2-3,TRBV20-1,CSQAGVGTDTQYF,TGCAGCCAAGCGGGAGTAGGCACAGATACGCAGTATTTT
.,TRBD2,TRBJ2-5,TRBV20-1,CSARDSAGGPETQYF,TGCAGTGCTAGAGATTCCGCGGGGGGGCCAGAGACCCAGTACTTC
few,TRBD2,TRBJ2-7,TRBV12-3/TRBV12-4,CASSVGGSGDYEQYF,TGTGCCAGCAGTGTGGGTGGTAGCGGGGACTACGAGCAGTACTTC
.,TRBD2,TRBJ2-1,TRBV29-1,CSGIAGSSYNEQFF,TGCAGCGGAATAGCGGGCAGCTCCTACAATGAGCAGTTCTTC
.,.,TRBJ2-7,TRBV30,CAWRRALGEQYF,TGTGCCTGGAGAAGAGCTCTCGGCGAGCAGTACTTC
many,.,TRBJ1-1,TRBV5-1,CASSGRQFGRSTEAFF,TGCGCCAGCAGTGGGAGACAGTTTGGTAGGAGCACTGAAGCTTTCTTT
.,.,TRBJ2-1,TRBV20-1,CSAMNYGAGAAQETQFF,TGCAGTGCTATGAATTACGGGGCGGGGGCCGCACAAGAGACCCAGTTCTTC
many,TRBD2,TRBJ2-5,TRBV18,CASSPPASGGETQYF,TGTGCCAGCTCACCACCGGCTAGCGGGGGAGAGACCCAGTACTTC
many,TRBD1,TRBJ2-7,TRBV6-2/TRBV6-3,CASRTSGTGGKEQYF,TGTGCCAGCAGGACTTCCGGGACAGGGGGTAAAGAGCAGTACTTC
.,TRBD1,TRBJ2-1,TRBV5-1,CASSLTGESYNEQFF,TGCGCCAGCAGCTTGACAGGGGAGTCCTACAATGAGCAGTTCTTC
many,.,TRBJ2-3,TRBV6-5,CASSPGTATDTQYF,TGTGCCAGCAGCCCCGGGACCGCCACAGATACGCAGTATTTT
many,.,TRBJ1-6,TRBV18,CASSPLQVGDSPLHF,TGTGCCAGCTCACCCCTCCAGGTAGGGGACTCACCCCTCCACTTT
.,.,TRBJ1-1,TRBV6-1,CASSEATGNTEAFF,TGTGCCAGCAGTGAAGCGACAGGGAACACTGAAGCTTTCTTT
.,TRBD2,TRBJ2-7,TRBV20-1,CSATQSGRGLDPYEQYF,TGCAGTGCTACCCAAAGTGGTAGGGGACTAGATCCCTACGAGCAGTACTTC
.,.,TRBJ1-6,TRBV30,CAFRDTTNSPLHF,TGTGCCTTCAGGGACACCACAAATTCACCCCTCCACTTT
.,.,TRBJ2-1,TRBV7-2,CASAGYNEQFF,TGTGCCAGCGCTGGGTACAATGAGCAGTTCTTC
.,.,TRBJ2-7,TRBV18,CASSPPALNYEQYF,TGTGCCAGCTCACCACCTGCCCTTAACTACGAGCAGTACTTC
.,.,TRBJ2-5,TRBV25-1,CASSEPEPLRGTQYF,TGTGCCAGCAGTGAACCCGAACCACTAAGAGGGACCCAGTACTTC
.,TRBD2,TRBJ2-1,TRBV20-1,CSARKSGGGGDYNEQFF,TGCAGTGCTAGAAAGAGTGGTGGCGGGGGGGACTACAATGAGCAGTTCTTC
.,.,TRBJ1-2,TRBV30,CAWSPGQYGYTF,TGTGCCTGGAGCCCAGGTCAATATGGCTACACCTTC
many,TRBD2,TRBJ2-7,TRBV20-1,CSASGSAGGLYEQYF,TGCAGTGCTAGTGGGTCGGCGGGGGGGCTCTACGAGCAGTACTTC
many,.,TRBJ2-1,TRBV20-1,CSARPGHRGNEQFF,TGCAGTGCTAGACCGGGCCATAGAGGCAATGAGCAGTTCTTC
many,.,TRBJ2-1,TRBV6-2/TRBV6-3,CASTSKGTLLKNEQFF,TGTGCCAGCACTTCCAAAGGGACTCTCCTAAAGAATGAGCAGTTCTTC
.,.,TRBJ2-7,TRBV20-1,CSARAQQYEQYF,TGCAGTGCTAGAGCACAGCAATACGAGCAGTACTTC
many,.,TRBJ2-5,TRBV21-1,CASSKVRPGGRETQYF,TGTGCCAGCAGCAAAGTTCGTCCGGGGGGAAGAGAGACCCAGTACTTC
.,TRBD2,TRBJ2-5,TRBV4-3,CASSQDWRGAQETQYF,TGCGCCAGCAGCCAAGATTGGCGGGGGGCTCAAGAGACCCAGTACTTC
many,.,TRBJ2-7,TRBV5-1,CASSLGGINYEQYF,TGCGCCAGCAGCTTGGGGGGGATCAACTACGAGCAGTACTTC
many,.,TRBJ1-2,TRBV20-1,CSARDLENGYTF,TGCAGTGCTAGAGATCTGGAAAACGGCTACACCTTC
.,TRBD1,TRBJ2-7,TRBV6-5,CASSYSGTGSAATTYEQYF,TGTGCCAGCAGTTACTCTGGGACAGGGTCCGCGGCAACCACCTACGAGCAGTACTTC
many,.,TRBJ1-2,TRBV20-1,CSAHIPDRINYGYTF,TGCAGTGCCCATATCCCAGACAGGATTAACTATGGCTACACCTTC
many,TRBD1,TRBJ2-7,TRBV7-9,CASSRQGQGYEQYF,TGTGCCAGCAGCCGACAGGGACAGGGATACGAGCAGTACTTC
many,.,TRBJ1-4,TRBV18,CASSPRPAATNEKLFF,TGTGCCAGCTCACCACGGCCGGCTGCAACTAATGAAAAACTGTTTTTT
many,.,TRBJ2-7,TRBV6-2/TRBV6-3,CASSYTPARPGKDYEQYF,TGTGCCAGCAGTTACACCCCGGCACGGCCAGGGAAGGACTACGAGCAGTACTTC
many,TRBD1,TRBJ2-1,TRBV28,CASSFLDRGDEQFF,TGTGCCAGCAGTTTCCTGGACAGGGGTGATGAGCAGTTCTTC
.,TRBD1,TRBJ1-3,TRBV5-1,CASSLGDRVGNTIYF,TGCGCCAGCAGCCTGGGGGACAGGGTTGGAAACACCATATATTTT
few,.,TRBJ2-5,TRBV9,CASSADTHNEQYF,TGTGCCAGCAGCGCCGACACCCACAATGAGCAGTACTTC
.,.,TRBJ2-1,TRBV9,CASSVGPGTYNEQFF,TGTGCCAGCAGCGTAGGACCCGGGACCTACAATGAGCAGTTCTTC
.,TRBD1,TRBJ1-4,TRBV7-9,CASSEDRGDEKLFF,TGTGCCAGCAGCGAGGACAGGGGCGATGAAAAACTGTTTTTT